The next 21 T cell receptor beta chains were all read from a single sample in a study of shared clonotypes between healthy human individuals. The table came from immunoSEQ multiplex PCR; TCRdb's copy has only in-frame clones and leaves some out. Altogether 950,000 to 1,100,000 clones are present, more than 65% being singletons, with the ten largest covering over 1.3%. The specimen sequenced was memory CD4+ T cells sorted from blood. Subset of the sample: CD45RA-negative fraction. The source is a man aged 18 to 30 in good health.

This clone has more than one count but fewer than ten. As DNA, the CDR3 is TGTGCCAGCAGCCAAGGGGTTATCGGGGAGCTGTTTTTT. Its protein product is CASSQGVIGELFF. The chain uses TRBV14 and TRBJ2-2; D not certain. Trimming left V 1 base short and J 7 bases short, with 7 bases between. Germline V gene data show CDR1 as SGHDN and CDR2 as FVKESK. The CDR3 sequence is 13 residues long.

V and J are TRBV7-8 and TRBJ2-2; 7 bases line up with TRBD1. V dropped 6 bases and J dropped 2; count of bases not matched to a gene: 6. Per germline, CDR1 SGHVS and CDR2 FQNEAQ. This CDR3 region has 15 residues. This CDR3 is CASREQGQNTGELFF. DNA of the CDR3: TGTGCCAGCAGGGAACAGGGGCAAAACACCGGGGAGCTGTTTTTT. Looking up the rest from reference TRBV7-8 and TRBJ2-2 gives the full variable domain: GAGVSQSPRYKVAKRGQDVALRCDPISGHVSLFWYQQALGQGPEFLTYFQNEAQLDKSGLPSDRFFAERPEGSVSTLKIQRTQQEDSAVYLCASREQGQNTGELFFGEGSRLTVL.

This chain joins TRBV5-1 and TRBJ2-7; D gene uncertain. The CDR3 length is 13 residues. Germline CDR1 and CDR2: SGHRS and YFSETQ. Between the trimmed V and J ends, which lost 0 bases and 5 bases, there was a span of 9 bases. CDR3 residues: CASSLDPGNEQYF. CDR3 DNA: TGCGCCAGCAGCTTGGATCCCGGAAACGAGCAGTACTTC.

V gene TRBV6-1 combines with J gene TRBJ1-6, with TRBD1 matching 7 bases. V lost 8 bases to trimming and J lost 10 bases; unmatched junction nucleotides: 5. In germline, CDR1 is MNHNS, CDR2 SASEGT. The CDR3 covers 12 residues. CDR3 nucleotide sequence: TGTGCCAGCGACAGGGCTAAATCACCCCTCCACTTT. Protein: CASDRAKSPLHF.

This clone occurred a few times. In DNA, the CDR3 is TGTGCCAGCAGCAAACCCGGTAGCGTCTCCTACGAGCAGTACTTC. Encoded protein: CASSKPGSVSYEQYF. This chain uses TRBV11-2 with TRBJ2-7; TRBD2 is a possible D gene (5 bases). Trimming removed 5 bases at V and 0 bases at J, with 14 bases between. Germline loops: CDR1 SGHAT, CDR2 FQNNGV. The CDR3 loop spans 15 amino acids.

This clone was seen only a few times. The chain carries TRBV5-1 and TRBJ2-7, with D possibly matching TRBD2 (7 bases). V dropped 0 bases and J dropped 3 bases, with 19 bases sitting between them. This CDR3 comprises 17 residues. Germline V gene lookup returns CDR1 SGHRS and CDR2 YFSETQ. This CDR3 reads CASSLDGGGPSIYEQYF. In nucleotides, the CDR3 is TGCGCCAGCAGCTTGGATGGCGGGGGCCCTTCTATCTACGAGCAGTACTTC.

This sequence joins TRBV4-3 and TRBJ2-7; 13 bases align to TRBD2. Germline V gene lookup returns CDR1 LGHNA and CDR2 YSLEER. With 4 bases clipped from V and 0 bases from J, the junction kept 3 bases outside the gene matches. The CDR3 spans 16 residues. Written as DNA, the CDR3 is TGCGCCAGCAGCCCTCGGACTAGCGGGAGCTCCTACGAGCAGTACTTC. It translates to CASSPRTSGSSYEQYF.

The chain uses TRBV4-1 and TRBJ1-3; a weak D match, TRBD1 (5 bases). Germline V gene lookup returns CDR1 MGHRA and CDR2 YSYEKL. V lost 0 bases to trimming and J lost 2 bases, with 8 bases between them. The CDR3 runs to 15 residues. The CDR3 is CASSQEGQTGNTIYF. Written as DNA, the CDR3 is TGCGCCAGCAGCCAAGAGGGGCAGACTGGAAACACCATATATTTT.

The gene calls are TRBV19 and TRBJ2-7; TRBD2 matches 10 bases. CDR1 and CDR2 from the germline V gene are LNHDA and SQIVND (reference sequence). CDR3 length equals 15 residues. V lost 3 bases and J lost 6; bases outside the gene matches: 8. For the CDR3, the DNA is TGTGCCAGTAGTATGATAGAAGCGGGAGGGCGCGAGCAGTACTTC. This encodes CASSMIEAGGREQYF.

V usage is TRBV10-2 and J usage is TRBJ1-5; D remains unclear. V was shortened by 0 bases and J by 0 bases, with 6 bases between the two germline ends. This CDR3 comprises 15 residues. CDR1 is WSHSY and CDR2 is SAAADI in the germline V gene. The CDR3, as DNA: TGCGCCAGCAGTGAGTCGGGGAGTAGCAATCAGCCCCAGCATTTT. It is translated as CASSESGSSNQPQHF.

This clone was seen just once. The rearrangement links TRBV6-1 to TRBJ1-2, with D possibly being TRBD1 (6 bases). Trimming pared 2 bases from V and 0 bases from J, leaving 16 bases between. Germline CDR1 is MNHNS and CDR2 is SASEGT. The CDR3 is 17 amino acids. The CDR3 sequence: CASSERNRAQANYGYTF. CDR3 nucleotides: TGTGCCAGCAGTGAAAGGAACAGGGCTCAAGCTAACTATGGCTACACCTTC.

The rearrangement joins TRBV5-6 to TRBJ2-3, with a tentative D call TRBD1 (5 bases). Germline V gene sequence: CDR1 SGHDT, CDR2 YYEEEE. The CDR3 contains 17 residues. Trimming shortened V by 4 bases and J by 0 bases, and 18 bases separated the two germline ends. For the CDR3, the DNA is TGTGCCAGCAGCGACCCCCGGCAGGGCCCTAGCACAGATACGCAGTATTTT. Translating gives CASSDPRQGPSTDTQYF.

The chain uses TRBV2 and TRBJ2-2; D is ambiguous. Germline lookup yields CDR1 SNHLY and CDR2 FYNNEI. V was trimmed by 5 bases and J by 6 bases, leaving 10 bases between them. This CDR3 spans 13 amino acids. The CDR3 loop is CASSTKPPGELFF. CDR3 DNA: TGTGCCAGCAGTACCAAGCCCCCCGGGGAGCTGTTTTTT. Combining the CDR3 with reference TRBV2 and TRBJ2-2 gives the whole variable domain EPEVTQTPSHQVTQMGQEVILRCVPISNHLYFYWYRQILGQKVEFLVSFYNNEISEKSEIFDDQFSVERPDGSNFTLKIRSTKLEDSAMYFCASSTKPPGELFFGEGSRLTVL.

The chain couples TRBV27 to TRBJ2-1; D ambiguous. Between the trimmed V and J ends, which lost 2 bases and 4 bases, there was a span of 3 bases. Looked up from germline, CDR1 is MNHEY and CDR2 is SMNVEV (reference sequence). The CDR3 runs 12 residues. CDR3 DNA sequence: TGTGCCAGCAGTTTAGCGTACAATGAGCAGTTCTTC. It codes for CASSLAYNEQFF.

The chain joins TRBV30 to TRBJ1-3; D may be TRBD1 (5 bases). With 1 base removed from V and 7 bases from J, the gap between germline ends came to 20 bases. The CDR3 totals 16 residues. Germline values: CDR1 GTSNPN, CDR2 SVGIG (reference sequence). CDR3: CAWSGQQIRAWNTIYF. CDR3 in DNA: TGTGCCTGGAGTGGTCAACAGATCAGGGCATGGAACACCATATATTTT.

The rearrangement links TRBV27 to TRBJ1-1; tentative D call: TRBD1 (5 bases). This CDR3 has 13 residues. Germline V gene data show CDR1 as MNHEY and CDR2 as SMNVEV (reference sequence). The germline V and J ends were trimmed by 5 bases and 3 bases, with 10 bases remaining between them. The CDR3 protein is CASSQTTDTEAFF. In nucleotides, the CDR3 is TGTGCCAGCAGTCAAACGACAGACACTGAAGCTTTCTTT.

The rearrangement uses TRBV5-8 and TRBJ2-1, with D tentatively TRBD1 (6 bases). The V end was cut by 0 bases, the J end by 9 bases, with 19 bases between. The CDR3 covers 16 residues. Per germline, CDR1 SGHTS and CDR2 YDEGEE. CDR3 DNA sequence: TGTGCCAGCAGCTTGGCTACACAGGGAAGACTCATTGAGCAGTTCTTC. Encoded protein: CASSLATQGRLIEQFF.

V usage is TRBV5-1 and J usage is TRBJ1-3; D is undetermined. Germline loops: CDR1 SGHRS, CDR2 YFSETQ. The CDR3 has 13 residues. Trimming cost V 5 bases and J 2 bases, with 8 bases left between them. This CDR3 is CASSELPGNTIYF. The CDR3 bases are TGCGCCAGCAGTGAGCTCCCTGGAAACACCATATATTTT.

This clone came up many times. This sequence joins TRBV28 and TRBJ2-7; TRBD2 matches 11 bases. After removal of 6 bases from V and 2 bases from J, the junction contained 3 bases not matched to a gene. CDR1 is MDHEN and CDR2 is SYDVKM in the germline V gene. The CDR3 consists of 14 residues. The CDR3 nucleotides are TGTGCCAGCAGCCGGGGACTAGCGGCCTACGAGCAGTACTTC. As protein: CASSRGLAAYEQYF.

V gene TRBV28 combines with J gene TRBJ1-6; D call uncertain. CDR1 is MDHEN, CDR2 SYDVKM, per germline. The V gene lost 4 bases and the J gene lost 10 bases, with 17 bases spanning the gap. The CDR3 covers 15 residues. The CDR3 sequence: CASSSPPRGESPLHF. The CDR3 coding sequence is TGTGCCAGCAGTTCCCCCCCCCGGGGAGAATCACCCCTCCACTTT.

Worth noting for this clone: An end of the junction does not agree with germline; a read error may underlie this. Other DNA sequences within the sample encode an identical CDR3. V and J are TRBV2 and TRBJ1-2; D not resolved. Per the germline V gene, CDR1 is SNHLY and CDR2 is FYNNEI. This CDR3 contains 12 residues. The CDR3 reads CASRATSYGYTF. In DNA form, the CDR3 reads TGCGCCAGCAGAGCTACAAGCTATGGCTACACCTTC.